What follows are 5 T cell receptor beta chains derived from one specimen sequenced in a study of cytomegalovirus exposure and HLA in healthy donors. The protocol was immunoSEQ multiplex PCR, while the TCRdb copy is restricted to in-frame clones and leaves out a portion. The sample shows under 100,000 clones, around 96% of them seen only once. Material for sequencing was PBMCs. These receptors all come from a man between 18 and 29 years old in good health and CMV-seronegative.

This clone was seen only a few times. The chain recombines TRBV10-1 with TRBJ2-7; D is possibly TRBD2 (6 bases). The length of the CDR3 is 15 residues. Trimming shortened V by 3 bases and J by 4 bases, and 16 bases separated the two germline ends. CDR1 WNHNN and CDR2 SYGVQD come from the germline V gene (reference sequence). CDR3 nucleotides: TGCGCCAGCAGTGATTCCGGGACTGCAGTGTACGAGCAGTACGTC. It specifies CASSDSGTAVYEQYV.

The gene calls are TRBV27 and TRBJ2-1, with D unresolved. V gave up 3 bases and J gave up 6 bases, with 6 bases separating them. The CDR3 is 12 amino acids. Germline loops: CDR1 MNHEY, CDR2 SMNVEV (reference sequence). Here the CDR3 reads CASSFGGNEQFF. CDR3 nucleotide sequence: TGTGCCAGCAGTTTTGGCGGCAATGAGCAGTTCTTC.

The chain joins TRBV11-2 to TRBJ2-5, with D possibly TRBD1 on 6 matching bases. The CDR3 length is 14 residues. V was clipped by 4 bases and J by 5 bases, with 14 bases between them. Germline lookup yields CDR1 SGHAT and CDR2 FQNNGV. The CDR3 region is CASSSNRVGETQYF. The DNA of the CDR3 is TGTGCCAGCAGCTCGAACAGGGTTGGGGAGACCCAGTACTTC.

The CDR3 loop is CASSLGQGGLEQYV. The CDR3 nucleotides read TGTGCCAGCAGCCTTGGACAGGGGGGTCTCGAGCAGTACGTC. The V gene is TRBV6-5, the J gene TRBJ2-7; 10 bases are a match to TRBD1. V was pared by 6 bases and J by 6 bases, with 8 bases of the junction left unmatched. Germline V gene sequence: CDR1 MNHEY, CDR2 SVGAGI. The CDR3 totals 14 residues.

As DNA, the CDR3 is TGCAGCGTTTTCTCCTGGGACTCCAAAGAGACCCAGTACTTC. As protein: CSVFSWDSKETQYF. The chain employs TRBV29-1 and TRBJ2-5; perhaps TRBD2 as D (6 bases). The CDR3 length is 14 residues. V dropped 5 bases and J dropped 3 bases, with 16 bases sitting between them. The germline V gene has CDR1 SQVTM and CDR2 ANQGSEA.